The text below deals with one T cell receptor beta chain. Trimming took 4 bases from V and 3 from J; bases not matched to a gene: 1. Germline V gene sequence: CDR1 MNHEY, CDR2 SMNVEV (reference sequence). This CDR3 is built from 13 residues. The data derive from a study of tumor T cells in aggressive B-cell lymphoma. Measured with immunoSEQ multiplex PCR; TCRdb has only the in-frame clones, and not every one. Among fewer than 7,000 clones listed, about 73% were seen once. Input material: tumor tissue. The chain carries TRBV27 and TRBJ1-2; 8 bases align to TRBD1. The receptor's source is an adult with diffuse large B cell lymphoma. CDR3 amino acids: CASSWGQDYGYTF. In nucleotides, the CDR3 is TGTGCCAGCAGTTGGGGACAGGACTATGGCTACACCTTC.